The source of this TCR beta chain is a study of blood T cell repertoires in COVID-19. The overall study: The cDNA or gDNA used as material had been derived from T cells, B-cell-depleted T cells, or PBMCs.

CDR3 length equals 16 residues. Germline loops: CDR1 MNHNY, CDR2 SVGAGI (reference sequence). V was clipped by 2 bases and J by 4 bases, with 17 bases between them. Sequencing used immunoSEQ multiplex PCR; TCRdb keeps in-frame clones, though not all of them. The table lists approximately 120,000 clones, roughly four fifths of them singletons. Membership in each cohort depended on participant-reported clinical history. The chain uses TRBV6-6 and TRBJ2-5; weak D call: TRBD2 (7 bases). The source material was PBMCs or T cells enriched from blood (not recorded which). This TCR derives from a man aged 25 to 40 who had recovered from COVID-19. The CDR3 DNA reads TGTGCCAGCAGTTACGGGGGGCGCGGGAGAGGAGAGACCCAGTACTTC. Its translation: CASSYGGRGRGETQYF.